A single sample gave rise to the 27 T cell receptor beta chains below, sequenced in a study of Tregs in tolerant kidney transplant recipients. Measured with immunoSEQ multiplex PCR; TCRdb has only the in-frame clones, and not every one. The sample gives under 300,000 clones, roughly 84% of which show up once; 0.64% is in the top ten. Sequencing was carried out using CD4+ T cells from blood. Receptors originate from a human donor in good health.

With respect to this clone: The junction does not match germline at one end; this may be a read error. Other nucleotide sequences from this sample produce the same CDR3. This chain uses TRBV9 with TRBJ2-2; no firm D call. Germline V gene sequence: CDR1 SGDLS, CDR2 YYNGEE. The CDR3 is 16 amino acids. The CDR3 here is CASSVDGRIRPGELFF. The CDR3, as DNA: TGCGCCAGCAGCGTAGACGGACGAATACGTCCTGGGGAGCTGTTTTTT.

V is TRBV9 and J is TRBJ1-1; TRBD1 is a possible D gene (6 bases). The V end was cut by 3 bases, the J end by 5 bases, with 17 bases between. In germline, CDR1 is SGDLS, CDR2 YYNGEE. This CDR3 comprises 15 residues. The CDR3 sequence is CASSARGGRGTEAFF. CDR3 bases: TGTGCCAGCAGCGCCCGGGGGGGGCGTGGGACTGAAGCTTTCTTT.

This chain uses TRBV5-1 with TRBJ2-1; 9 bases agree with TRBD2. Germline lookup yields CDR1 SGHRS and CDR2 YFSETQ. The CDR3 totals 15 residues. The J segment lost 4 bases and the V segment lost 4 bases, leaving 6 bases of the junction unmatched. The DNA of the CDR3 is TGCGCCAGCAGCCGCGGGACTAGCCGATACAATGAGCAGTTCTTC. Its protein product is CASSRGTSRYNEQFF. The entire variable domain, with the rest obtained from reference TRBV5-1 and TRBJ2-1, is as follows: KAGVTQTPRYLIKTRGQQVTLSCSPISGHRSVSWYQQTPGQGLQFLFEYFSETQRNKGNFPGRFSGRQFSNSRSEMNVSTLELGDSALYLCASSRGTSRYNEQFFGPGTRLTVL.

The V and J genes are TRBV5-6 and TRBJ2-3, with 11 bases lining up with TRBD1. V dropped 3 bases and J dropped 8; count of bases not matched to a gene: 5. Per germline, CDR1 SGHDT and CDR2 YYEEEE. The CDR3 covers 14 residues. Here the CDR3 reads CASSWGTGGSTQYF. CDR3 sequence (DNA): TGTGCCAGCAGCTGGGGGACAGGGGGGAGTACGCAGTATTTT.

This chain uses TRBV6-1 with TRBJ1-5; 7 nucleotides match TRBD1. The CDR3 extends over 15 amino acids. The germline V gene encodes CDR1 MNHNS and CDR2 SASEGT. The J segment lost 2 bases and the V segment lost 7 bases, leaving 8 bases of the junction unmatched. The CDR3 here is CASIGQAGGNQPQHF. Here the CDR3 DNA reads TGTGCCAGCATAGGACAGGCGGGGGGCAATCAGCCCCAGCATTTT.

This clone was found a few times. This sequence joins TRBV7-9 and TRBJ1-5; no reliable D call. Germline-derived CDR1 and CDR2 are SEHNR and FQNEAQ (reference sequence). This CDR3 spans 15 amino acids. The V gene lost 5 bases and the J gene lost 0 bases, with 11 bases spanning the gap. CDR3 DNA sequence: TGTGCCAGCAGCCAAGACGGGCATAGCAATCAGCCCCAGCATTTT. Translated: CASSQDGHSNQPQHF.

The J gene is TRBJ1-2, the V gene TRBV27, with D possibly TRBD1 on 6 matching bases. The V gene's germline CDR1 is MNHEY and CDR2 SMNVEV (reference sequence). The CDR3 contains 14 residues. V was pared by 6 bases and J by 5 bases, with 16 bases between. Here the CDR3 reads CASRTVQGRYGYTF. The DNA of the CDR3 is TGTGCCAGCAGGACCGTTCAGGGGAGGTATGGCTACACCTTC.

The rearrangement joins TRBV18 to TRBJ2-1, with 9 bases lining up with TRBD2. The V gene end was trimmed by 0 bases and the J gene end by 10 bases; junction bases not matched to a gene: 13. Germline V gene sequence: CDR1 KGHSH, CDR2 LQKENI. The CDR3 spans 17 residues. The CDR3 region has the DNA TGTGCCAGCTCACCACCGGGCATTGCGGGAGGGCCCGGGGAGCAGTTCTTC. Translating it yields CASSPPGIAGGPGEQFF. Full variable domain (rest looked up from reference TRBV18 and TRBJ2-1): NAGVMQNPRHLVRRRGQEARLRCSPMKGHSHVYWYRQLPEEGLKFMVYLQKENIIDESGMPKERFSAEFPKEGPSILRIQQVVRGDSAAYFCASSPPGIAGGPGEQFFGPGTRLTVL.

CDR3 DNA sequence: TGTGCCAGCAGTGAAGGGACAGGCGCTACGGGGGAGCAGTACTTC. This codes for CASSEGTGATGEQYF. The chain carries TRBV6-1 and TRBJ2-7, with TRBD1 identical over 7 bases. V was clipped by 1 base and J by 7 bases; unmatched bases: 10. The germline V gene encodes CDR1 MNHNS and CDR2 SASEGT. CDR3 size: 15 residues.

This chain connects TRBV5-1 to TRBJ1-2; 8 bases line up with TRBD1. The CDR3 extends over 15 amino acids. Germline trimming cut 0 bases from V and 4 bases from J; bases unmatched to any gene: 5. Germline-derived CDR1 and CDR2 are SGHRS and YFSETQ. The CDR3 DNA reads TGCGCCAGCAGCTTGGCCGGGCAGGGGGCCTATGGCTACACCTTC. This codes for CASSLAGQGAYGYTF. The full variable domain, completed using reference TRBV5-1 and TRBJ1-2, is KAGVTQTPRYLIKTRGQQVTLSCSPISGHRSVSWYQQTPGQGLQFLFEYFSETQRNKGNFPGRFSGRQFSNSRSEMNVSTLELGDSALYLCASSLAGQGAYGYTFGSGTRLTVV.

This sequence joins TRBV18 and TRBJ2-3; the match to TRBD2 covers 11 bases. V trimming: 1 base; J trimming: 5 bases; junction bases outside the gene matches: 5. The germline gives CDR1 KGHSH, CDR2 LQKENI. The CDR3 has 16 amino acids. The chain's CDR3 is CASSPRTSGWGDTQYF. DNA of the CDR3: TGTGCCAGCTCACCACGGACTAGCGGGTGGGGAGATACGCAGTATTTT.

V usage is TRBV7-9 and J usage is TRBJ1-4; D uncertain. The CDR3 has 12 amino acids. Germline CDR1 reads SEHNR; CDR2 reads FQNEAQ (reference sequence). V lost 6 bases and J 5 bases, leaving 7 bases between the germline ends. CDR3 sequence (DNA): TGTGCCAGCAGGACCCGGAATGAAAAACTGTTTTTT. It encodes CASRTRNEKLFF.

This chain uses TRBV2 with TRBJ1-2; D gene unclear. Germline loops: CDR1 SNHLY, CDR2 FYNNEI. The CDR3 sequence is 13 residues long. V lost 3 bases and J lost 1, with 6 bases in between. CDR3 residues: CASSEDLNYGYTF. For the CDR3, the DNA is TGTGCCAGCAGTGAGGACCTTAACTATGGCTACACCTTC.

This clone was detected once. This chain uses TRBV21-1 with TRBJ1-6; the D segment call TRBD1 is taken from the table without a DNA check. TRBV21-1 is a pseudogene. This CDR3 spans 23 amino acids. The CDR3 spells CASGGDEQVEQGATSSYNSPLHF. DNA for the CDR3: TGTGCCAGCGGGGGCGACGAGCAGGTGGAACAGGGGGCTACAAGCTCCTATAATTCACCCCTCCACTTT.

A remark on this clone: Distinct nucleotide sequences in the sample also encode this CDR3. This CDR3 reads CASSSPGNTIYF. In nucleotides, the CDR3 is TGTGCCAGCAGTTCACCTGGAAACACCATATATTTT. V usage is TRBV6-6 and J usage is TRBJ1-3; no reliable D call. Germline CDR1 and CDR2: MNHNY and SVGAGI (reference sequence). The CDR3 has 12 residues. Trimming left V 4 bases short and J 2 bases short, with 3 bases between.

This clone was observed a handful of times. The chain carries TRBV5-4 and TRBJ2-2; D remains unclear. Germline V lookup: CDR1 SGHNT, CDR2 YYREEE (reference sequence). This CDR3 contains 12 residues. V gave up 0 bases and J gave up 8 bases, with 5 bases separating them. DNA of the CDR3: TGTGCCAGCAGCTTGGCCGGGGGGGAGCTGTTTTTT. Translation: CASSLAGGELFF.

This sequence joins TRBV11-2 and TRBJ2-3; 7 nucleotides match TRBD1. J was trimmed by 1 base and V by 5 bases; bases with no gene match: 3. The V gene's germline CDR1 is SGHAT and CDR2 FQNNGV. The CDR3 spans 14 residues. This chain's CDR3 is CASSTDRGTDTQYF. The DNA of the CDR3 is TGTGCCAGCAGCACAGACAGGGGCACAGATACGCAGTATTTT.

The rearrangement uses TRBV21-1 and TRBJ2-5; TRBD2, as called in the table, went unchecked against the DNA. TRBV21-1 is annotated as a pseudogene. This CDR3 has 16 amino acids. DNA of the CDR3: TGTGCCAGCAGCAAACGACTAGCGGGGACTCAAGAGACCCAGTACTTC. Residues: CASSKRLAGTQETQYF.

The chain uses TRBV2 and TRBJ1-2; TRBD1 might be the D (6 bases). Germline V CDR1 and CDR2: SNHLY, FYNNEI. The CDR3 length is 14 residues. Trimming pared 1 base from V and 1 base from J, leaving 7 bases between. The CDR3 DNA reads TGTGCCAGCAGTGAAGAGGGGGTTAACTATGGCTACACCTTC. Amino acid sequence: CASSEEGVNYGYTF.

This chain joins TRBV11-2 and TRBJ2-7; either TRBD1 or TRBD2 may supply D (5 bases each). V was cut by 0 bases and J by 7 bases, with 10 bases left in between. Germline V gene data show CDR1 as SGHAT and CDR2 as FQNNGV. The CDR3 loop spans 13 amino acids. The CDR3 DNA reads as TGTGCCAGCAGCTTAGACGGGGCGCGAGAGCAGTACTTC. Protein: CASSLDGAREQYF.

Concerning this clone: The sample carries other DNA sequences with the same CDR3. This chain joins TRBV28 and TRBJ1-5; 12 nucleotides match TRBD1. The CDR3 totals 17 residues. Trimming cost V 7 bases and J 6 bases; bases outside gene matches: 13. Per germline, CDR1 MDHEN and CDR2 SYDVKM. The CDR3 sequence: CASTHRRDRGQGQPQHF. The DNA of the CDR3 is TGTGCCAGCACCCACCGCCGGGACAGGGGGCAGGGTCAGCCCCAGCATTTT. Together with reference TRBV28 and TRBJ1-5, the CDR3 gives the full variable domain: DVKVTQSSRYLVKRTGEKVFLECVQDMDHENMFWYRQDPGLGLRLIYFSYDVKMKEKGDIPEGYSVSREKKERFSLILESASTNQTSMYLCASTHRRDRGQGQPQHFGDGTRLSIL.

The chain couples TRBV5-6 to TRBJ2-3; 8 nucleotides align to TRBD1. CDR1 SGHDT and CDR2 YYEEEE come from the germline V gene. Trimming removed 2 bases from V and 1 base from J; junction bases left unmatched: 9. CDR3 length: 17 amino acids. The CDR3 loop reads CASSFPFRDRRTDTQYF. For the CDR3, the DNA is TGTGCCAGCAGCTTTCCCTTCCGGGACAGGCGCACAGATACGCAGTATTTT.

In this sample, this clone turned up a few times. The chain has TRBV6-5 and TRBJ2-1, with TRBD2 as a possible D gene (5 bases). V lost 6 bases to trimming and J lost 9 bases, with 18 bases between them. The germline V gene has CDR1 MNHEY and CDR2 SVGAGI. There are 14 residues in the CDR3. CDR3 sequence (DNA): TGTGCCAGCAGCCCCCATAAAAGCGGCGGTGAGCAGTTCTTC. It specifies CASSPHKSGGEQFF.

V and J are TRBV27 and TRBJ2-3; D gene ambiguous. CDR3 length: 14 amino acids. Germline loops: CDR1 MNHEY, CDR2 SMNVEV (reference sequence). V was pared by 3 bases and J by 1 base, with 8 bases between. CDR3 in amino acids: CASSLNRGTDTQYF. In DNA, the CDR3 is TGTGCCAGCAGTTTGAATAGGGGCACAGATACGCAGTATTTT.

V and J are TRBV16 and TRBJ1-1; possibly TRBD1 for D (6 bases). The CDR3 covers 15 residues. From germline, CDR1 is KGHSY and CDR2 FQNENV. Trimming stripped 3 bases from V and 3 bases from J, with 14 bases between. CDR3 sequence reads: CASSHNVDRDTEAFF. The CDR3 DNA reads as TGTGCCAGCAGCCATAATGTGGACAGAGACACTGAAGCTTTCTTT.

This chain joins TRBV15 and TRBJ1-4; no definite D call. This CDR3 has 17 amino acids. Germline CDR1 LNHNV, CDR2 YYDKDF (reference sequence). The germline V and J ends were trimmed by 8 bases and 5 bases, with 24 bases remaining between them. CDR3 region: CATSPRVAGNINEKLFF. CDR3 coding DNA: TGTGCCACCTCGCCGCGCGTTGCGGGGAACATAAATGAAAAACTGTTTTTT.

This chain joins TRBV19 and TRBJ1-1; D gene uncertain. In germline, CDR1 is LNHDA, CDR2 SQIVND (reference sequence). The CDR3 is 13 amino acids. V lost 6 bases, J lost 6 bases, and 14 bases lay in between. The CDR3 loop reads CASSTWRLAEAFF. CDR3 in DNA: TGTGCCAGTAGCACCTGGAGACTAGCTGAAGCTTTCTTT.